The 13 T cell receptor beta chains below were found in one sample sequenced in a study of shared clonotypes between healthy human individuals (dated by TCRdb to 2018 to 2021). CD8 naive samples were CD45RO-negative cells positively selected for CCR7, giving a CD45RA+CCR7+ population that excluded TemRA cells. The library was generated by the immunoSEQ multiplex PCR assay. As stored in TCRdb, this immuneACCESS dataset retains in-frame rearrangements with V and J assigned. A fraction of the clones does not appear; measured against another copy, unresolved V genes explain less than half of the discrepancy, and the remainder lacks a known reason. This sample holds around 2,000,000 clones; just over 90% were observed only once. The ten largest clonotypes hold around 1.7% of the sample. Sequencing input: naive CD8+ T cells from PBMCs. The sample's cell subset or site label is to be understood as: CD45RA+CCR7+. These receptors were obtained from a man between 18 and 35 years old in good health. Some clones in this sample may be carry-over from other donors' samples.

The V and J genes are TRBV11-2 and TRBJ2-3, with D perhaps TRBD2 (6 bases). The CDR3 has 15 residues. V was pared by 1 base and J by 4 bases, with 12 bases between. The germline CDR1 and CDR2 sequences are SGHAT and FQNNGV. The CDR3 sequence is CASSLGPRESDTQYF. The CDR3 bases are TGTGCCAGCAGCTTAGGTCCCCGGGAGTCAGATACGCAGTATTTT.

V and J are TRBV7-5 and TRBJ1-2. TRBV7-5 is shown as a pseudogene. The CDR3 sequence is 16 residues long. CDR3 nucleotide sequence: TGTGTCAGAAGTTATTGTGTGGGACGTTTTAACTATGGCTACACCTTC. Translation: CVRSYCVGRFNYGYTF.

The chain couples TRBV7-8 to TRBJ1-1; 7 nucleotides align to TRBD1. This CDR3 comprises 15 residues. Germline loops: CDR1 SGHVS, CDR2 FQNEAQ. The ends lost 5 bases at V and 3 bases at J; junction bases unmatched: 9. CDR3 amino acids: CASSLRQGGHTEAFF. In DNA, the CDR3 is TGTGCCAGCAGCCTCCGACAGGGAGGGCACACTGAAGCTTTCTTT.

The chain joins TRBV19 to TRBJ2-2, with D uncertain. The CDR3 extends over 15 amino acids. CDR1 and CDR2 from the germline V gene are LNHDA and SQIVND (reference sequence). Trimming cost V 1 base and J 7 bases, with 13 bases left between them. CDR3 sequence: CASSIVREVDGELFF. The CDR3, as DNA: TGTGCCAGTAGTATAGTTAGGGAAGTGGACGGGGAGCTGTTTTTT.

The rearrangement uses TRBV7-9 and TRBJ1-2; a possible D gene is TRBD1 (6 bases). The CDR3 extends over 14 amino acids. V was cut by 3 bases and J by 6 bases, with 14 bases left in between. The germline gives CDR1 SEHNR, CDR2 FQNEAQ (reference sequence). CDR3 bases: TGTGCCAGCAGCTTCGCCCGGACAGTAAATGGCTACACCTTC. It translates to CASSFARTVNGYTF.

The J gene is TRBJ2-1, the V gene TRBV7-9, with 7 bases fitting TRBD2. This CDR3 has 15 residues. Germline-derived CDR1 and CDR2 are SEHNR and FQNEAQ (reference sequence). The V gene end was trimmed by 5 bases and the J gene end by 5 bases; junction bases not matched to a gene: 9. CDR3 residues: CASSAEAGINNEQFF. CDR3 DNA: TGTGCCAGCAGCGCGGAAGCGGGAATCAACAATGAGCAGTTCTTC.

This chain's CDR3 is CASSLAREAETQYF. The CDR3 nucleotides read TGCGCCAGCAGCTTGGCCCGGGAGGCGGAGACCCAGTACTTC. This chain connects TRBV5-1 to TRBJ2-5; 7 nucleotides agree with TRBD2. V lost 0 bases, J lost 5 bases, and 4 bases stayed unmatched. The CDR3 runs to 14 residues. The germline CDR1 and CDR2 sequences are SGHRS and YFSETQ.

V and J are TRBV29-1 and TRBJ1-3, with 9 bases that match TRBD1. The trim removed 5 bases at V and 9 bases at J, leaving 5 bases unmatched. Germline V gene sequence: CDR1 SQVTM, CDR2 ANQGSEA. The CDR3 totals 12 residues. The CDR3 nucleotides are TGCAGCGTTCGGACAGGGGAGAGCACCATATATTTT. Encoded protein: CSVRTGESTIYF.

A single count supports this clone. V and J are TRBV25-1 and TRBJ1-2; D is unclear. CDR1 is MGHDK and CDR2 is SYGVNS in the germline V gene. This CDR3 has 13 residues. The germline V and J ends were trimmed by 1 base and 7 bases, with 10 bases remaining between them. Here the CDR3 DNA reads TGTGCCAGCAGTGAATCTCGGATCCGTGGCTACACCTTC. This sequence encodes CASSESRIRGYTF.

This chain connects TRBV5-1 to TRBJ2-1, with D unresolved. Germline CDR1 and CDR2: SGHRS and YFSETQ. V shed 2 bases and J shed 10 bases, with 10 bases lying between them. There are 12 residues in the CDR3. CDR3 amino acids: CASSFELTEQFF. For the CDR3, the DNA is TGCGCCAGCAGCTTTGAACTGACCGAGCAGTTCTTC.

The chain employs TRBV4-1 and TRBJ2-7; D uncertain. Looked up from germline, CDR1 is MGHRA and CDR2 is YSYEKL. V lost 3 bases, J lost 3 bases, and 15 bases lay in between. CDR3 length equals 15 residues. The CDR3 reads CASSHKPRGIYEQYF. In nucleotides, the CDR3 is TGCGCCAGCAGCCACAAGCCGCGCGGAATCTACGAGCAGTACTTC.

Written as DNA, the CDR3 is TGTGCCAGCTGGTCGGGACTGGGGTACGAGCAGTACTTC. Translating gives CASWSGLGYEQYF. This chain joins TRBV2 and TRBJ2-7; D may be TRBD2 (6 bases). The germline V gene has CDR1 SNHLY and CDR2 FYNNEI. Trimming cost V 8 bases and J 4 bases, with 15 bases left between them. This CDR3 has 13 residues. Filled out from reference TRBV2 and TRBJ2-7, the complete variable domain reads EPEVTQTPSHQVTQMGQEVILRCVPISNHLYFYWYRQILGQKVEFLVSFYNNEISEKSEIFDDQFSVERPDGSNFTLKIRSTKLEDSAMYFCASWSGLGYEQYFGPGTRLTVT.

The genes are TRBV6-6 and TRBJ1-1; no reliable D call. The CDR3 contains 13 residues. Trimming shortened V by 2 bases and J by 5 bases, and 9 bases separated the two germline ends. Germline-derived CDR1 and CDR2 are MNHNY and SVGAGI (reference sequence). The CDR3 bases are TGTGCCAGCAGTTACCCCTTGGGTACTGAAGCTTTCTTT. Translation gives CASSYPLGTEAFF.